The rows below give T cell receptor beta chains drawn from one sample of a study of CD8 T cells in ankylosing spondylitis. TCRdb passed the 5' RACE reads through MiXCR, listing each CDR3 protein once. The top ten hold 0.51% of the sample, which has 800,000 to 900,000 distinct CDR3 sequences, 12% seen once. Sequencing used blood, either unsorted or a sorted T cell fraction (not recorded which). The receptor set was obtained from a male donor with ankylosing spondylitis. Both conserved end residues are part of each CDR3.

CDR3	V	J
CASSFQAGVEQFF	TRBV5-5	TRBJ2-1
CASSDQDRSYNEQFF	TRBV6-4	TRBJ2-1
CASSSAGWGETQYF	TRBV7-2	TRBJ2-5
CSVERGRDAYNEQFF	TRBV29-1	TRBJ2-1
CASRTGTNSGNTIYF	TRBV28	TRBJ1-3
CASSLAAGGPDEQFF	TRBV7-2	TRBJ2-1
CASSPGLAGTNEQFF	TRBV18	TRBJ2-1
CASRRQTSNEKLFF	TRBV12-3/TRBV12-4	TRBJ1-4
CASSLSRAQETQYF	TRBV28	TRBJ2-5
CASSVYRDANSPLHF	TRBV4-3	TRBJ1-6
CASSLTASIGDLPGGYTF	TRBV7-3	TRBJ1-2
CATSRGELGSPLHF	TRBV15	TRBJ1-6
CASSLASEGWSSPLHF	TRBV12-3/TRBV12-4	TRBJ1-6
CSAISALAGGRTDTQYF	TRBV20-1	TRBJ2-3
CASSQVGTSVYNEQFF	TRBV4-2	TRBJ2-1
CAWSSSGANVLTF	TRBV30	TRBJ2-6
CASSQGQGLGNEQFF	TRBV4-2	TRBJ2-1
CSARDPLGDVPGNF	TRBV20-1	TRBJ2-7
CAISPSEDEQFF	TRBV10-3	TRBJ2-1
CASSRDRGITGGELFF	TRBV3-1	TRBJ2-2
CASSSQTSTDTQYF	TRBV7-2	TRBJ2-3
CASSFTTGPDTQYF	TRBV7-3	TRBJ2-3
CASSSGRETQYF	TRBV12-3/TRBV12-4	TRBJ2-5
CASSTLGSGGTQETQYF	TRBV11-2	TRBJ2-5